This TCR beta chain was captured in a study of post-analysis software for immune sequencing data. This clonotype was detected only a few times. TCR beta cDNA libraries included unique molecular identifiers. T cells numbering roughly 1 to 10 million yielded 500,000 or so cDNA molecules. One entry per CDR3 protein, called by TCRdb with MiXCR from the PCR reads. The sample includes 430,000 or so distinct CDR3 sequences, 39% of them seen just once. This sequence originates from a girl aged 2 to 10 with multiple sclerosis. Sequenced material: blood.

The CDR3 nucleotides are TGTGCCAGCAGTGATTCTCTTCGGGTTGAAGCTTTCTTT. It translates to CASSDSLRVEAFF. The chain uses TRBV6-1 and TRBJ1-1; D ambiguous. The CDR3 is made up of 13 amino acids. Germline CDR1 MNHNS, CDR2 SASEGT. The ends were cut back, 3 bases at V and 7 bases at J, with 12 bases in the middle.